What follows are 17 T cell receptor beta chains derived from one specimen sequenced in a study of blood T cell repertoires in COVID-19. TCRdb keeps only in-frame clones here, not all; method: immunoSEQ multiplex PCR. The repertoire includes roughly 300,000 clones, approximately 85% of them detected once, and just over 7% sits in the top ten. The sequencing sample was made of peripheral blood. All receptors come from a human donor in a cohort sampled during active COVID-19.

The chain combines TRBV19 with TRBJ1-4; D remains ambiguous. The V and J ends lost 5 bases and 2 bases respectively, with 9 bases between them. The length of the CDR3 is 14 residues. Germline V gives CDR1 LNHDA, CDR2 SQIVND (reference sequence). The CDR3 DNA is TGTGCCAGTAGTTCCTTCGGGACTAATGAAAAACTGTTTTTT. This codes for CASSSFGTNEKLFF.

The genes are TRBV4-2 and TRBJ1-1; perhaps TRBD1 as D (6 bases). Trimming left V 3 bases short and J 2 bases short, with 13 bases between. The CDR3 has 15 amino acids. Germline loops: CDR1 LGHNA, CDR2 YNFKEQ. This chain's CDR3 is CASSHYREANTEAFF. The CDR3 DNA sequence: TGTGCCAGCAGCCACTACAGGGAAGCAAACACTGAAGCTTTCTTT.

The chain couples TRBV27 to TRBJ1-6, with D tentatively TRBD1 (6 bases). Trimming took off 3 bases at V and 3 bases at J, with 18 bases between the two ends. The germline CDR1 and CDR2 sequences are MNHEY and SMNVEV (reference sequence). This CDR3 contains 18 residues. The CDR3 DNA sequence: TGTGCCAGCAGTTTCAGACAGGCATCTGCAGTCTATAATTCACCCCTCCACTTT. Amino acid sequence: CASSFRQASAVYNSPLHF.

V is TRBV7-9 and J is TRBJ1-4; D call uncertain. Trimming cost V 0 bases and J 8 bases, with 13 bases left between them. The CDR3 is 15 amino acids. The germline gives CDR1 SEHNR, CDR2 FQNEAQ (reference sequence). The CDR3 DNA reads as TGTGCCAGCAGCTTAGCGGACTTCTTTAGCGAAAAACTGTTTTTT. This sequence encodes CASSLADFFSEKLFF. Supplemented by reference TRBV7-9 and TRBJ1-4, the full variable domain reads DTGVSQNPRHKITKRGQNVTFRCDPISEHNRLYWYRQTLGQGPEFLTYFQNEAQLEKSRLLSDRFSAERPKGSFSTLEIQRTEQGDSAMYLCASSLADFFSEKLFFGSGTQLSVL.

This sequence joins TRBV2 and TRBJ2-1; 10 nucleotides line up with TRBD1. The CDR3 has 14 residues. V shed 6 bases and J 8 bases; nucleotides not matched to a gene: 7. The germline gives CDR1 SNHLY, CDR2 FYNNEI. This chain's CDR3 is CASSRDRGIHEQFF. The CDR3 DNA is TGTGCCAGCAGCCGGGACAGGGGTATACATGAGCAGTTCTTC.

The chain employs TRBV7-7 and TRBJ2-7, with no clear D. This CDR3 is 15 amino acids long. CDR1 is SSHAT and CDR2 is FNYEAQ in the germline V gene (reference sequence). Trimming took off 5 bases at V and 0 bases at J, with 14 bases between the two ends. CDR3 protein: CASSPYRFASYEQYF. CDR3 nucleotides: TGTGCCAGCAGCCCTTACAGATTCGCCTCCTACGAGCAGTACTTC.

This clone has only one observation. The chain links TRBV7-3 to TRBJ1-1; 7 bases match TRBD1. Per the germline V gene, CDR1 is SGHTA and CDR2 is FQGTGA. V was pared by 4 bases and J by 4 bases, with 6 bases of the junction left unmatched. The CDR3 has 14 amino acids. The CDR3 loop is CASSSGTAGTEAFF. The CDR3, as DNA: TGTGCCAGCAGCTCCGGGACAGCAGGCACTGAAGCTTTCTTT.

The V gene is TRBV9, the J gene TRBJ1-1, with 7 bases that match TRBD1. V lost 4 bases to trimming and J lost 5 bases; unmatched junction nucleotides: 8. The CDR3 is 14 residues long. Germline V lookup: CDR1 SGDLS, CDR2 YYNGEE. This chain's CDR3 is CASSQGTGVTEAFF. The CDR3, as DNA: TGTGCCAGCAGCCAAGGAACAGGGGTGACTGAAGCTTTCTTT.

This clone was found once. The chain couples TRBV10-3 to TRBJ2-3, with 10 bases that match TRBD2. CDR1 and CDR2 (germline): ENHRY, SYGVKD. The CDR3 is 15 amino acids. With 6 bases clipped from V and 6 bases from J, the junction kept 9 bases outside the gene matches. The chain's CDR3 is CAIRDPHSGRDTQYF. DNA of the CDR3: TGTGCCATCAGAGACCCCCATAGCGGGAGGGATACGCAGTATTTT.

The rearrangement uses TRBV5-4 and TRBJ1-2; D unclear. The CDR3 is made up of 13 amino acids. Trimming removed 2 bases at V and 6 bases at J, with 11 bases between. Germline CDR1 and CDR2: SGHNT and YYREEE (reference sequence). The CDR3: CASSFPGRDGYTF. The CDR3 nucleotides are TGTGCCAGCAGCTTTCCAGGCCGCGATGGCTACACCTTC.

J is TRBJ1-6 and V is TRBV13, with D possibly being TRBD1 (5 bases). Trimming removed 5 bases from V and 7 bases from J, with 12 bases in between. CDR3 length equals 14 residues. Germline V gene data show CDR1 as PRHDT and CDR2 as FYEKMQ (reference sequence). Here the CDR3 DNA reads TGTGCCAGCAGCGGGGGGGTCCGAAATTCACCCCTCCACTTT. It encodes CASSGGVRNSPLHF.

Worth noting for this clone: Distinct nucleotide sequences in the sample also encode this CDR3. This rearrangement joins TRBV24-1 to TRBJ1-2; 10 bases map to TRBD1. Germline trimming cut 0 bases from V and 8 bases from J; bases unmatched to any gene: 2. CDR3 size: 14 residues. Germline assignment: CDR1 KGHDR and CDR2 SFDVKD. The CDR3 here is CATSDLDRGQGYTF. The CDR3 coding sequence is TGTGCCACCAGTGATTTGGACAGGGGGCAAGGCTACACCTTC.

This clone came up many times. The V gene is TRBV19, the J gene TRBJ2-1, with D perhaps matching TRBD1 (6 bases). V gave up 4 bases and J gave up 9 bases, with 22 bases separating them. The CDR3 totals 16 residues. Germline V gene data show CDR1 as LNHDA and CDR2 as SQIVND (reference sequence). The CDR3 nucleotides read TGTGCCAGTAGTAAATACCGGGACACGGAAGCAAGTGAGCAGTTCTTC. It codes for CASSKYRDTEASEQFF.

The CDR3 sequence is CASSQVVFGGGAPAEQFF. DNA of the CDR3: TGTGCCAGCAGCCAAGTAGTGTTTGGCGGGGGGGCCCCGGCTGAGCAGTTCTTC. The chain combines TRBV4-2 with TRBJ2-1; 9 bases line up with TRBD2. The V gene end was trimmed by 1 base and the J gene end by 9 bases; junction bases not matched to a gene: 16. Germline V lookup: CDR1 LGHNA, CDR2 YNFKEQ. The length of the CDR3 is 18 residues.

V is TRBV19 and J is TRBJ2-6, with TRBD1 as a possible D gene (6 bases). The V gene lost 5 bases and the J gene lost 4 bases, with 15 bases spanning the gap. CDR3 length: 16 amino acids. Germline CDR1 is LNHDA and CDR2 is SQIVND (reference sequence). The CDR3 DNA is TGTGCCAGTAGTTCCCCAGGGGCGCGAGGGGCCAACGTCCTGACTTTC. Translated, it gives CASSSPGARGANVLTF.

V gene TRBV5-6 combines with J gene TRBJ1-2, with D perhaps TRBD1 (5 bases). Between the trimmed V and J ends, which lost 8 bases and 4 bases, there was a span of 18 bases. The CDR3 sequence is 14 residues long. CDR1 and CDR2 from the germline V gene are SGHDT and YYEEEE. Written as DNA, the CDR3 is TGTGCCAGTAAACCTCAGGGTACCCTCTATGGCTACACCTTC. It encodes CASKPQGTLYGYTF. Drawing the rest from reference TRBV5-6 and TRBJ1-2, the complete variable domain is DAGVTQSPTHLIKTRGQQVTLRCSPKSGHDTVSWYQQALGQGPQFIFQYYEEEERQRGNFPDRFSGHQFPNYSSELNVNALLLGDSALYLCASKPQGTLYGYTFGSGTRLTVV.

This chain uses TRBV24-1 with TRBJ2-2; 7 bases fit TRBD1. This CDR3 contains 14 residues. Germline V lookup: CDR1 KGHDR, CDR2 SFDVKD. The V and J ends lost 9 bases and 1 base, in that order; junction bases with no gene match: 4. The CDR3 coding sequence is TGTGCCACCGAGGACAGGAAGAACACCGGGGAGCTGTTTTTT. Translating gives CATEDRKNTGELFF.